The sequence of this T cell receptor (beta chain) was determined in a study of type 1 regulatory T cells. The V gene end was trimmed by 5 bases and the J gene end by 4 bases; junction bases not matched to a gene: 4. Germline V gene sequence: CDR1 SQVTM, CDR2 ANQGSEA. This CDR3 spans 12 amino acids. MiXCR, run by TCRdb on the reads, gives a single entry per CDR3 protein. The sample has roughly 71,000 distinct CDR3 sequences, around 20% seen once. Whole-study results and caveats: Compared with non-Tr1 cells, Tr1 cells showed a narrower TCR repertoire.

About this clonotype itself: The antigen remains undetermined.

This chain uses TRBV29-1 with TRBJ2-7, with 8 bases that match TRBD1. This receptor was obtained from a human donor in good health. The sequenced sample was cultured type 1 regulatory T (Tr1) cells, either the whole culture or a sorted fraction (not recorded which). CDR3 amino acids: CSVRTGGYEQYF. The CDR3 DNA reads TGCAGCGTTCGTACAGGGGGGTACGAGCAGTACTTC.